This T cell receptor (beta chain) is drawn from a study of T cells in Graves' hyperthyroidism and ophthalmopathy. Points from the study as a whole: By a 13 V-J model, ophthalmopathy was set apart from stable hyperthyroidism.

This CDR3 comprises 16 residues. Germline CDR1 DFQATT, CDR2 SNEGSKA (reference sequence). From RNA transcripts, TCR beta CDR3 regions were amplified. Using the HTBI primer set, a first-round RT-PCR was run on the TCR CDR3. MiXCR was run by TCRdb on the multiplex PCR reads, yielding one entry per CDR3 protein. The profile covers 350,000 to 400,000 distinct CDR3 sequences, with over 11% appearing a single time and more than 9.5% taken by the ten largest. As for this clonotype: Its antigen is unknown.

The sample comprised blood. V usage is TRBV20-1 and J usage is TRBJ2-5; 12 bases line up with TRBD1. With the DNA end fitting TRBJ2-1 better, the J assignment may be wrong. This clonotype originated in a woman aged 55-69 years with Graves' hyperthyroidism. The CDR3 region is CSAHRPGQGAGETQFF. In DNA, the CDR3 is TGCAGTGCTCACCGGCCGGGACAGGGGGCAGGGGAGACCCAGTTCTTC.